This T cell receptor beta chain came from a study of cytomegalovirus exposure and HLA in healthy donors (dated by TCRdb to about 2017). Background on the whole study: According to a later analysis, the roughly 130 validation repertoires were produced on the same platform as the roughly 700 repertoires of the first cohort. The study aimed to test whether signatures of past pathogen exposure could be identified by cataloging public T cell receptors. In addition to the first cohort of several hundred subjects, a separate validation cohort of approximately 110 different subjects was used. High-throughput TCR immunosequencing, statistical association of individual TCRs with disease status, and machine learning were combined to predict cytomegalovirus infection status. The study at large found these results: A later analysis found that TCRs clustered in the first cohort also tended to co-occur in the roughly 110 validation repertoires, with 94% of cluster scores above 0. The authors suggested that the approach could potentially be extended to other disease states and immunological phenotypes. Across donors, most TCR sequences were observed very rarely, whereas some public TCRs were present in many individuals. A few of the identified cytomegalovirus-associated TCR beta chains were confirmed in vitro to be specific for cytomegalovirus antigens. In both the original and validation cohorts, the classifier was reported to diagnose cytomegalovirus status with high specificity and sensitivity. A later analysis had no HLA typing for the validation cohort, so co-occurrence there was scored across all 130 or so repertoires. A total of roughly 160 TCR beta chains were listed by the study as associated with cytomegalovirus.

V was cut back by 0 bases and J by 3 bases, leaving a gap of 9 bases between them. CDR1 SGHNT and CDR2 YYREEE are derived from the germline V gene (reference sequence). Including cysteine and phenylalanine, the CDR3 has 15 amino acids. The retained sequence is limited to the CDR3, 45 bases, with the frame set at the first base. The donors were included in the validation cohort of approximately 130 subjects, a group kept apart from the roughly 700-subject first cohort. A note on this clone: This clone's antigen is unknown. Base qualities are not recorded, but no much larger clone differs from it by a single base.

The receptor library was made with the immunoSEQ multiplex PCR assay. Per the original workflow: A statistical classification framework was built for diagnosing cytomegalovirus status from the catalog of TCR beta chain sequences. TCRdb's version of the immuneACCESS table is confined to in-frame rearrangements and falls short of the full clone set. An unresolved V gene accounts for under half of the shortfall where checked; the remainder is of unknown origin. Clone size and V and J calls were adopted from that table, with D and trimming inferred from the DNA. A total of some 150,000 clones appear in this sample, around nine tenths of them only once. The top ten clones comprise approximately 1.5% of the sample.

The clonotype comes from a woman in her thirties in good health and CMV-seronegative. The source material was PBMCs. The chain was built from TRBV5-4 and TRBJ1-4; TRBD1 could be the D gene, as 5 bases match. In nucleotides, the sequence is TGTGCCAGCAGCTTGGAGCGGGACCCTAATGAAAAACTGTTTTTT. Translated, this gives CASSLERDPNEKLFF.